This record looks at one T cell receptor beta chain sequence and its context. Its antigen is undetermined. The source of the sample is a study of cytomegalovirus exposure and HLA in healthy donors. Looking at the study overall: HLA-typed donors contributed some 77 million unique TCRs, which were held in an early data release. Study-level findings and limits: The study flagged around 160 TCR beta chains as cytomegalovirus-associated. It was assumed in the presence/absence analyses that sequencing depth was roughly uniform across donors.

Donors counted as nominally healthy when sampled, yet unrecorded immune exposures were likely. The PCR had 60 Vbeta and 13 Jbeta primers. Data came from immunoSEQ multiplex PCR; TCRdb stores just in-frame clones and leaves some out. The table lists 210,000 or so clones, around 89% of them singletons. CDR3 size: 15 residues. Trimming cost V 5 bases and J 9 bases, with 20 bases left between them. Germline CDR1 SGHAT, CDR2 FQNNGV. The sequencing sample was made of PBMCs. This sequence originates from a woman aged 18 to 35 in good health and CMV-seronegative. V gene TRBV11-2 combines with J gene TRBJ2-1; tentative D call: TRBD1 (5 bases). The CDR3 sequence is CASSLMAAGSSEQFF. The CDR3 bases are TGTGCCAGCAGCCTTATGGCCGCAGGGTCGAGTGAGCAGTTCTTC.